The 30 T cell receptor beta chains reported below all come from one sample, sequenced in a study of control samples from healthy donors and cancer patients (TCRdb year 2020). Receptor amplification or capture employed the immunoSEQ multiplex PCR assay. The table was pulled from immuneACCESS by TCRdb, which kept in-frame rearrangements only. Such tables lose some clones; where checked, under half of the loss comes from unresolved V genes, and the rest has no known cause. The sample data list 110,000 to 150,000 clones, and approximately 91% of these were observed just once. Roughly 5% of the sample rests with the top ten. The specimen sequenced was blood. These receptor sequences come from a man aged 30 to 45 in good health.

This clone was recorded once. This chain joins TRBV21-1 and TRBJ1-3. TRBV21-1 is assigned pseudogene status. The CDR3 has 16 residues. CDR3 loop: CASQFAGMGFGNTIYF. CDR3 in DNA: TGTGCCAGCCAGTTTGCGGGTATGGGCTTTGGAAACACCATATATTTT.

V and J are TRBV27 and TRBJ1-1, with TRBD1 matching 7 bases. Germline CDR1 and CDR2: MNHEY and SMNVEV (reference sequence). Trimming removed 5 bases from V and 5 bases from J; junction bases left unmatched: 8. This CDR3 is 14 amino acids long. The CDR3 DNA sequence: TGTGCCAGCAGTGAAACACAGGGGCGGACTGAAGCTTTCTTT. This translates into CASSETQGRTEAFF.

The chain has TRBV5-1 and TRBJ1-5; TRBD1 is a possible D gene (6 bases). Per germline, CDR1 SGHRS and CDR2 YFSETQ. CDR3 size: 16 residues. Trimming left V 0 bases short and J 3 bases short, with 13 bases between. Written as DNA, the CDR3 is TGCGCCAGCAGCTTGGGGGACACCAATCCCAATCAGCCCCAGCATTTT. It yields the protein CASSLGDTNPNQPQHF.

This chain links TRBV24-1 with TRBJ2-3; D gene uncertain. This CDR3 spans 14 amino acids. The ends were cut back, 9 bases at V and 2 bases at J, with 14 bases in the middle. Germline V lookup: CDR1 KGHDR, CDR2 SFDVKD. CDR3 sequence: CATGLGSSTDTQYF. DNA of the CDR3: TGTGCCACCGGCTTAGGCTCCTCCACAGATACGCAGTATTTT.

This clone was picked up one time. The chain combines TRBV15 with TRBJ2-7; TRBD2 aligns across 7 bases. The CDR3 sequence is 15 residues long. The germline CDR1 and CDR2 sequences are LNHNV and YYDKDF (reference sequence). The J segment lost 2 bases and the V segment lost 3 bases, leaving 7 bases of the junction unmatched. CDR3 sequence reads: CATSRGAGPTYEQYF. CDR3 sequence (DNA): TGTGCCACCAGCAGGGGAGCGGGGCCCACCTACGAGCAGTACTTC.

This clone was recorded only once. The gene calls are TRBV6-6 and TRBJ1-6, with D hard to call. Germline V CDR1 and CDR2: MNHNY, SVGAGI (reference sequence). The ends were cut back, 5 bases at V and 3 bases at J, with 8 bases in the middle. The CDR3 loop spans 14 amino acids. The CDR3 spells CASSQQIYNSPLHF. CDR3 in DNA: TGTGCCAGCAGTCAGCAGATCTATAATTCACCCCTCCACTTT.

CDR3 region: CASSPDVLNTQYF. The CDR3 DNA reads TGTGCCAGCAGCCCCGACGTGTTAAATACGCAGTATTTT. The chain uses TRBV7-9 and TRBJ2-3; no reliable D call. V lost 5 bases to trimming and J lost 7 bases, with 13 bases between them. Germline V CDR1 and CDR2: SEHNR, FQNEAQ (reference sequence). The CDR3 has 13 residues.

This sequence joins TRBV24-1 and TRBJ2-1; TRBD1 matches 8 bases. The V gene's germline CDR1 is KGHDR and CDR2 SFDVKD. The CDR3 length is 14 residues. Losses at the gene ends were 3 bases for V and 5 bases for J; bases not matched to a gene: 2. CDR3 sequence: CATSDLTGDNEQFF. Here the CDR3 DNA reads TGTGCCACCAGTGATCTGACAGGGGACAATGAGCAGTTCTTC.

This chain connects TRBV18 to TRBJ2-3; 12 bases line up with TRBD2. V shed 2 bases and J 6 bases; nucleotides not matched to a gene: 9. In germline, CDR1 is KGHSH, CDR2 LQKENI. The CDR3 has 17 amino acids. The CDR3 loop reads CASSPRPSGGAVDTQYF. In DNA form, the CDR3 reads TGTGCCAGCTCACCAAGGCCTAGCGGGGGGGCGGTGGATACGCAGTATTTT.

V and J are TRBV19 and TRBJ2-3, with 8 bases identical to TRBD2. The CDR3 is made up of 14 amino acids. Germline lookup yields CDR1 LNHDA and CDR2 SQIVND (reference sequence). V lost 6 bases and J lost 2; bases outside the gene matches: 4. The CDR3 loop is CASSGGALTDTQYF. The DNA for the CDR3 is TGTGCCAGTAGCGGGGGGGCTCTCACAGATACGCAGTATTTT.

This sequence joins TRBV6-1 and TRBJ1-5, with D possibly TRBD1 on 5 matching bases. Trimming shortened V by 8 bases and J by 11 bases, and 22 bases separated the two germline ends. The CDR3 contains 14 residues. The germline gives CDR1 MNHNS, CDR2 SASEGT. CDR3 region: CASFISGQKGAQHF. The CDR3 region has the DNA TGTGCCAGCTTCATTTCGGGGCAAAAAGGGGCCCAGCATTTT.

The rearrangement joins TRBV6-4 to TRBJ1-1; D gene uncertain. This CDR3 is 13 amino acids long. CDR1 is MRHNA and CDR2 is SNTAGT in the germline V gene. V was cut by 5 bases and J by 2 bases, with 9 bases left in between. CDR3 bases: TGTGCCAGCAGTCTTACTGACAACACTGAAGCTTTCTTT. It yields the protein CASSLTDNTEAFF.

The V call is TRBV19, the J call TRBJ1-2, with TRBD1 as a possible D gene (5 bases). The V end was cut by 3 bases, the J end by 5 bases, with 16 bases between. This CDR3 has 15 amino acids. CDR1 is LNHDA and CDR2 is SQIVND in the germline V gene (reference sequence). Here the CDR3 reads CASSIGRQGGYGYTF. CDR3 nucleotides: TGTGCCAGTAGTATCGGTCGGCAGGGAGGGTATGGCTACACCTTC.

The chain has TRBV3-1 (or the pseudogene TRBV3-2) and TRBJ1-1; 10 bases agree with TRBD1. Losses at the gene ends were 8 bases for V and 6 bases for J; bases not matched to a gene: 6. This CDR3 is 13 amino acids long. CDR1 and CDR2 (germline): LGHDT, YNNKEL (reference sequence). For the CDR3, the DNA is TGTGCCAGCGGGAGACAGGGGGCCTCTGAAGCTTTCTTT. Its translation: CASGRQGASEAFF.

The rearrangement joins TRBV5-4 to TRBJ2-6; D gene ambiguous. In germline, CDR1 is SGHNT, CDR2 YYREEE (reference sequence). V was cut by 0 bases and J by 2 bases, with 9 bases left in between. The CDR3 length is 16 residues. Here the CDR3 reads CASSLAVRTGANVLTF. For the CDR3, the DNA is TGTGCCAGCAGCTTGGCCGTGAGAACTGGGGCCAACGTCCTGACTTTC.

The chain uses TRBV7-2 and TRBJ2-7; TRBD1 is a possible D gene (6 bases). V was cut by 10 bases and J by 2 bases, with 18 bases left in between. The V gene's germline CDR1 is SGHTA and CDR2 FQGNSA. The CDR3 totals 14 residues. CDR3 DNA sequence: TGTGCCATTACCCTCGGGACAAAGCCCTACGAGCAGTACTTC. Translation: CAITLGTKPYEQYF. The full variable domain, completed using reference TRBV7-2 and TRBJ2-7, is GAGVSQSPSNKVTEKGKDVELRCDPISGHTALYWYRQSLGQGLEFLIYFQGNSAPDKSGLPSDRFSAERTGGSVSTLTIQRTQQEDSAVYLCAITLGTKPYEQYFGPGTRLTVT.

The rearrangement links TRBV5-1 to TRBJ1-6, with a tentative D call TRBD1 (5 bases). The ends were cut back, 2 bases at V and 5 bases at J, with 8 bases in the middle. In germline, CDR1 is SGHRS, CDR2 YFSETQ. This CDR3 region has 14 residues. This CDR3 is CASSFRGDNSPLHF. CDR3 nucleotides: TGCGCCAGCAGCTTCCGGGGGGATAATTCACCCCTCCACTTT.

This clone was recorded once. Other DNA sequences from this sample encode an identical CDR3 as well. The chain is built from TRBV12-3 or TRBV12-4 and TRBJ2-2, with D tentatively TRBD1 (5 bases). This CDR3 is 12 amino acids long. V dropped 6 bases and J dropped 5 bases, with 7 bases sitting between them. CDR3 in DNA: TGTGCCAGCAGCCAGGGTACCGGGGAGCTGTTTTTT. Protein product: CASSQGTGELFF.

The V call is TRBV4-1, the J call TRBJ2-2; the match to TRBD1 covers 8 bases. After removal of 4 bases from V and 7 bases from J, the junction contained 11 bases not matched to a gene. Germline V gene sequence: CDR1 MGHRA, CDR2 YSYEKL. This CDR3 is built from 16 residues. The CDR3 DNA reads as TGCGCCAGCAGCCCTCCGGGGACAGGTGGCGGCGGGGAGCTGTTTTTT. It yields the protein CASSPPGTGGGGELFF.

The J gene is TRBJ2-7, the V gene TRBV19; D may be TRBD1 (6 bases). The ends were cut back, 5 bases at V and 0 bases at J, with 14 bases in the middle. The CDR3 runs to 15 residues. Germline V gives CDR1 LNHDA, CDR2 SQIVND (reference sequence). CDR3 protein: CASSPGNRVSYEQYF. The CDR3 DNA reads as TGTGCCAGTAGTCCTGGGAACAGGGTCTCCTACGAGCAGTACTTC.

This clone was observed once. Here the CDR3 DNA reads TGTGCCAGCAGGACGGGACGGGAAAATTCACCCCTCCACTTT. As protein: CASRTGRENSPLHF. V is TRBV27 and J is TRBJ1-6, with D tentatively TRBD1 (5 bases). V shed 6 bases and J shed 7 bases, with 13 bases lying between them. This CDR3 spans 14 amino acids. Looked up from germline, CDR1 is MNHEY and CDR2 is SMNVEV (reference sequence).

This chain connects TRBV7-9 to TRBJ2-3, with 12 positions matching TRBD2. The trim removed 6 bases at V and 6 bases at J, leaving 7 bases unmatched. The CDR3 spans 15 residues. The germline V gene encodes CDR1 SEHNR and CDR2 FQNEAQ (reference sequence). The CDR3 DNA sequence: TGTGCCAGCAGTTCCAGACTAGCGGGAGTGGATACGCAGTATTTT. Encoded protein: CASSSRLAGVDTQYF.

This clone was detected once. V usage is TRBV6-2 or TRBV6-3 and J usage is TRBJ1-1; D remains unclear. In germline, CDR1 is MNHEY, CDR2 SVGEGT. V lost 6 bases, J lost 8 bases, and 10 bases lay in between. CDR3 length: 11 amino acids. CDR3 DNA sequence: TGTGCCAGCAGCCTAGAGGTGGAAGCTTTCTTT. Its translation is CASSLEVEAFF.

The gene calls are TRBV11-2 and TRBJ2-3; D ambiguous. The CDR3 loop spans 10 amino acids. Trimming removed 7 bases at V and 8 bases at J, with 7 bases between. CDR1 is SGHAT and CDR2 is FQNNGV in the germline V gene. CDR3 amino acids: CASKGGTQYF. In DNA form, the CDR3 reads TGTGCCAGCAAGGGTGGTACGCAGTATTTT.

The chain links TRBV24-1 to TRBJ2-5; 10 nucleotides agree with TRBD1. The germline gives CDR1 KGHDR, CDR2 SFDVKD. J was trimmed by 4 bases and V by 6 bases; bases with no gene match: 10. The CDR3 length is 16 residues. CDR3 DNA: TGTGCCACCAGTACCCCGGGACAGGGGATTGCAGAGACCCAGTACTTC. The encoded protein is CATSTPGQGIAETQYF.

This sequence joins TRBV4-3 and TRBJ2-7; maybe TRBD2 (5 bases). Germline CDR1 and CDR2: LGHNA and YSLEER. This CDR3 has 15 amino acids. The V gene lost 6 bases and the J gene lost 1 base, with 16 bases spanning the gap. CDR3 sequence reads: CASSDAVSASYEQYF. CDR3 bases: TGCGCCAGCAGTGACGCAGTTAGCGCTTCCTACGAGCAGTACTTC.

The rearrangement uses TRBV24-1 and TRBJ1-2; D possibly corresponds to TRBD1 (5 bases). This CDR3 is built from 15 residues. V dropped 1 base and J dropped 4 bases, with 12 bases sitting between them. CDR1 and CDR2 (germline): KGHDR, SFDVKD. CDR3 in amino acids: CATSDFYTGPYGYTF. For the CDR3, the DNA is TGTGCCACCAGTGATTTTTATACAGGACCCTATGGCTACACCTTC.

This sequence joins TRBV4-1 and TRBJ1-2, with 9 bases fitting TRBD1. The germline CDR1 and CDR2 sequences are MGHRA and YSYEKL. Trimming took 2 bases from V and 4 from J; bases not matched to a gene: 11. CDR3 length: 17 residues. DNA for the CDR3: TGCGCCAGCAGCCAAACAGGGGGCGCGGGGGTTGGCTATGGCTACACCTTC. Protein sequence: CASSQTGGAGVGYGYTF.

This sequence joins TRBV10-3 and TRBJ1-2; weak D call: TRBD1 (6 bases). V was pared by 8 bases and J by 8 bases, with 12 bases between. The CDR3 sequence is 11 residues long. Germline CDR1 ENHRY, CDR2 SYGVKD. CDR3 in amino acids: CAIVGAAGYTF. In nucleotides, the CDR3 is TGTGCCATCGTGGGGGCAGCCGGCTACACCTTC.

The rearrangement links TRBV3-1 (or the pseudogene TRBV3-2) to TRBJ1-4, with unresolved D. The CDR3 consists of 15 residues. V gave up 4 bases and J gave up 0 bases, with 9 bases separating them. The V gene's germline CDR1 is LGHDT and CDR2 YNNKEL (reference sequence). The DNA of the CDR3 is TGTGCCAGCAGCCCGGAGGTTGCAACTAATGAAAAACTGTTTTTT. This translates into CASSPEVATNEKLFF.